The 5 T cell receptor beta chains below come from one sample, sequenced in a study of regulatory T cells in long-lasting Graves disease. Construction of the TCR beta libraries employed iRepertoire HTBI primers in conjunction with Arm-PCR of CDR3 regions. TCRdb re-called the multiplex PCR reads with MiXCR, one entry per CDR3 protein. The sample holds roughly 300,000 distinct CDR3 sequences; roughly a fifth are singletons and the top ten take roughly three fifths. Time point here: persistent/refractory GD, antithyroid drugs over 5 years with positive TRAb. Construction of the TCR library relied on RNA isolated from PBMCs. The sample in question was peripheral blood mononuclear cells (PBMCs), obtained when the disease was refractory, from a patient treated with antithyroid drugs. The receptors were sampled from a female donor with Graves disease.

The chain is built from TRBV20-1 and TRBJ2-2; D is unclear. Germline CDR1 is DFQATT and CDR2 is SNEGSKA (reference sequence). This CDR3 has 14 amino acids. Trimming shortened V by 5 bases and J by 3 bases, and 13 bases separated the two germline ends. The CDR3 nucleotides are TGCAGTGCTGGAAATCCTAGTGACACCGGGGAGCTGTTTTTT. Its translation: CSAGNPSDTGELFF.

This clonotype was counted only a few times. J is TRBJ2-1 and V is TRBV4-3; 13 bases fit TRBD2. There are 20 residues in the CDR3. Germline-derived CDR1 and CDR2 are LGHNA and YSLEER. The ends lost 4 bases at V and 1 base at J; junction bases unmatched: 13. Here the CDR3 reads CASSLRATSGRILSYNEQFF. In DNA form, the CDR3 reads TGCGCCAGCAGCCTCCGGGCGACTAGCGGGAGGATCTTATCCTACAATGAGCAGTTCTTC.

This clonotype was recorded at least ten times. The rearrangement joins TRBV28 to TRBJ2-2; 11 nucleotides agree with TRBD2. V gave up 6 bases and J gave up 6 bases; unmatched junction bases: 15. Germline V gene sequence: CDR1 MDHEN, CDR2 SYDVKM. The length of the CDR3 is 18 residues. The CDR3 loop reads CASRRLAGSLVLSGELFF. The CDR3 DNA sequence: TGTGCCAGCAGGAGACTAGCGGGATCTCTGGTTCTTTCCGGGGAGCTGTTTTTT.

In its sample, this clonotype was seen many times. The V call is TRBV7-9, the J call TRBJ2-2; D not resolved. V was pared by 5 bases and J by 6 bases, with 7 bases between. CDR1 is SEHNR, CDR2 FQNEAQ, per germline (reference sequence). CDR3 size: 12 residues. CDR3 in DNA: TGTGCCAGCAGCCCAAGACCCGGGGAGCTGTTTTTT. Amino acid sequence: CASSPRPGELFF.

The chain links TRBV27 to TRBJ1-6; the D gene is possibly TRBD1 (6 bases). Germline V gene data show CDR1 as MNHEY and CDR2 as SMNVEV (reference sequence). This CDR3 is built from 15 residues. With 4 bases removed from V and 10 bases from J, the gap between germline ends came to 17 bases. DNA for the CDR3: TGTGCCAGCAGTTATGGGGGCGTGGGACAATCACCCCTCCACTTT. Translating it yields CASSYGGVGQSPLHF.